One sample yielded the 11 T cell receptor beta chains listed below, sequenced in a study of post-analysis software for immune sequencing data. Study-wide results and caveats: Controls had lower frequencies than patients of roughly five TRBV segments, which included TRBV5-6, TRBV5-1 and TRBV20-1.

Their cognate antigens are unknown. cDNA libraries of TCR beta carried unique molecular identifiers. TCRdb itself ran the PCR reads through MiXCR, one entry per CDR3 protein. Of approximately 360,000 distinct CDR3 sequences listed, 30% to 45% were seen once; the top ten hold over 10%. The material sequenced was blood. All receptors come from a girl between 10 and 17 years old with multiple sclerosis.

V is TRBV12-3 or TRBV12-4 and J is TRBJ2-1, with D unresolved. This CDR3 region has 16 residues. V lost 2 bases and J 4 bases, leaving 15 bases between the germline ends. The CDR3 spells CASSLKVGPRYNEQFF. DNA of the CDR3: TGTGCCAGCAGTTTAAAGGTAGGGCCGAGGTACAATGAGCAGTTCTTC.

This clonotype has only a few counts. The chain carries TRBV9 and TRBJ1-2; D gene uncertain. The CDR3 runs 12 residues. Germline V CDR1 and CDR2: SGDLS, YYNGEE. The V and J ends lost 4 bases and 7 bases respectively, with 11 bases between them. CDR3 DNA: TGTGCCAGCAGCCCCTCGAAGGGTGGCTACACCTTC. Protein sequence: CASSPSKGGYTF.

As concerns this clonotype: A much larger clone lies a single base off, so this may be a read error. The CDR3 spells CTSSQGQFEAFF. The CDR3 bases are TGTACCAGCAGCCAAGGGCAGTTTGAAGCTTTCTTT. The rearrangement uses TRBV4-2 and TRBJ1-1; D not resolved. The CDR3 contains 12 residues. Germline V gene lookup returns CDR1 LGHNA and CDR2 YNFKEQ.

This clonotype has a handful of counts. The rearrangement joins TRBV3-1 to TRBJ1-5; D is undetermined. This CDR3 has 14 residues. The V gene lost 4 bases and the J gene lost 6 bases, with 13 bases spanning the gap. CDR1 is LGHDT, CDR2 YNNKEL, per germline (reference sequence). CDR3 DNA: TGTGCCAGCAGCCCGGCTAGTGGTGGTCAGCCCCAGCATTTT. This codes for CASSPASGGQPQHF. Based on the CDR3 plus reference TRBV3-1 and TRBJ1-5, the full variable domain is DTAVSQTPKYLVTQMGNDKSIKCEQNLGHDTMYWYKQDSKKFLKIMFSYNNKELIINETVPNRFSPKSPDKAHLNLHINSLELGDSAVYFCASSPASGGQPQHFGDGTRLSIL.

This clonotype was recorded a few times. The CDR3 DNA reads TGCGCCAGCGGCCCGGGACAGGGCAGCACAGATACGCAGTATTTT. It translates to CASGPGQGSTDTQYF. The chain is built from TRBV4-3 and TRBJ2-3; 9 bases match TRBD1. Germline assignment: CDR1 LGHNA and CDR2 YSLEER. The CDR3 is made up of 15 amino acids. After removal of 8 bases from V and 0 bases from J, the junction contained 6 bases not matched to a gene.

The rearrangement joins TRBV19 to TRBJ2-1; 9 bases align to TRBD1. The CDR3 covers 15 residues. CDR1 LNHDA and CDR2 SQIVND come from the germline V gene (reference sequence). J was trimmed by 9 bases and V by 3 bases; bases with no gene match: 9. CDR3 DNA sequence: TGTGCCAGTAGTATCCTCGGACAGGGGTTTAGTGAGCAGTTCTTC. Protein product: CASSILGQGFSEQFF.

V gene TRBV4-3 combines with J gene TRBJ2-3, with 7 nucleotides matching TRBD2. Looked up from germline, CDR1 is LGHNA and CDR2 is YSLEER. With 0 bases clipped from V and 4 bases from J, the junction kept 7 bases outside the gene matches. The CDR3 has 16 amino acids. CDR3 amino acids: CASSQEITAGADTQYF. CDR3 in DNA: TGCGCCAGCAGCCAAGAAATAACGGCGGGAGCAGATACGCAGTATTTT.

The genes are TRBV5-1 and TRBJ1-1; no clear D gene. V dropped 6 bases and J dropped 6 bases, with 15 bases sitting between them. This CDR3 comprises 13 residues. The V gene's germline CDR1 is SGHRS and CDR2 YFSETQ. The CDR3 region is CASKEGLRPEAFF. The CDR3 DNA reads TGCGCCAGCAAGGAGGGCCTTCGGCCTGAAGCTTTCTTT.

This clonotype has just a few counts. This chain connects TRBV9 to TRBJ2-5, with 13 bases aligning to TRBD2. The ends lost 4 bases at V and 0 bases at J; junction bases unmatched: 12. Germline values: CDR1 SGDLS, CDR2 YYNGEE. The CDR3 is made up of 19 amino acids. This CDR3 reads CASSPRRTSGGPYQETQYF. CDR3 coding DNA: TGTGCCAGCAGCCCTCGCCGGACTAGCGGGGGCCCGTACCAAGAGACCCAGTACTTC.

The chain is built from TRBV18 and TRBJ2-7; weak D call: TRBD1 (5 bases). The V end lost 3 bases, the J end lost 0 bases, and 9 bases lay between the germline ends. CDR3 length: 14 residues. The germline V gene encodes CDR1 KGHSH and CDR2 LQKENI. In nucleotides, the CDR3 is TGTGCCAGCTCACCCCTGACAGACTCCTACGAGCAGTACTTC. Amino acids: CASSPLTDSYEQYF.

J is TRBJ2-6 and V is TRBV9; D is ambiguous. The CDR3 is made up of 18 amino acids. Germline loops: CDR1 SGDLS, CDR2 YYNGEE. Trimming took 1 base from V and 0 from J, leaving 14 bases between them. DNA of the CDR3: TGTGCCAGCAGCGTAAAGGATGACTGGAGCTCTGGGGCCAACGTCCTGACTTTC. Translated: CASSVKDDWSSGANVLTF.